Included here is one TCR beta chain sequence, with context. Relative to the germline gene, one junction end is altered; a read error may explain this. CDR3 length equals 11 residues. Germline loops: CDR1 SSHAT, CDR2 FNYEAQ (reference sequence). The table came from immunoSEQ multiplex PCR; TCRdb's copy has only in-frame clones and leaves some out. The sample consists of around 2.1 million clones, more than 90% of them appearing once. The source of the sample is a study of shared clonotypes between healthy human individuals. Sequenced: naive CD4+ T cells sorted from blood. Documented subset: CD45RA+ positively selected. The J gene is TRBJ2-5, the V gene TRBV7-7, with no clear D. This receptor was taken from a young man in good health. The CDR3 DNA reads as TGTGCTAGCAGCACCGGAGAGACCCAGTACTTC. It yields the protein CASSTGETQYF.